This passage covers 10 T cell receptor beta chains from one sample sequenced in a study of blood T cell repertoires in COVID-19. Some clones are missing from TCRdb's copy, which holds only in-frame ones; the method was immunoSEQ multiplex PCR. Here the sample spans over 50,000 clones, about 86% being singletons. Sequencing input: peripheral blood. The receptors originated from a man between 65 and 85 years old with active COVID-19.

V usage is TRBV6-5 and J usage is TRBJ1-4, with D perhaps TRBD1 (5 bases). The V gene's germline CDR1 is MNHEY and CDR2 SVGAGI. The CDR3 totals 14 residues. With 7 bases removed from V and 1 base from J, the gap between germline ends came to 10 bases. In DNA form, the CDR3 reads TGTGCCAGCACGAAGGGGAAAACTAATGAAAAACTGTTTTTT. Its translation: CASTKGKTNEKLFF.

The chain is built from TRBV5-1 and TRBJ2-7; 11 bases agree with TRBD1. The V gene end was trimmed by 4 bases and the J gene end by 9 bases; junction bases not matched to a gene: 6. Germline V gene data show CDR1 as SGHRS and CDR2 as YFSETQ. The CDR3 extends over 13 amino acids. The CDR3 sequence: CASSRTGGDRQYF. DNA of the CDR3: TGCGCCAGCAGCCGGACAGGGGGCGACAGGCAGTACTTC. Complete variable domain (other parts from reference TRBV5-1 and TRBJ2-7): KAGVTQTPRYLIKTRGQQVTLSCSPISGHRSVSWYQQTPGQGLQFLFEYFSETQRNKGNFPGRFSGRQFSNSRSEMNVSTLELGDSALYLCASSRTGGDRQYFGPGTRLTVT.

V gene TRBV7-2 combines with J gene TRBJ1-2; possible D gene TRBD1, 5 bases. Trimming cost V 7 bases and J 8 bases, with 17 bases left between them. The CDR3 spans 13 residues. Germline lookup yields CDR1 SGHTA and CDR2 FQGNSA. The CDR3 DNA sequence: TGTGCCAGCACCTTTCTAAGACAGAGCGGCTACACCTTC. This sequence encodes CASTFLRQSGYTF.

J is TRBJ1-3 and V is TRBV19; D not resolved. The CDR3 length is 14 residues. Germline V gene sequence: CDR1 LNHDA, CDR2 SQIVND (reference sequence). V was pared by 3 bases and J by 8 bases, with 14 bases between. CDR3 nucleotides: TGTGCCAGTAGTATGAGGGCAACAGAAGACACCATATATTTT. This codes for CASSMRATEDTIYF.

The chain couples TRBV30 to TRBJ2-7, with TRBD1 as a possible D gene (6 bases). The CDR3 spans 13 residues. Per the germline V gene, CDR1 is GTSNPN and CDR2 is SVGIG (reference sequence). With 1 base removed from V and 0 bases from J, the gap between germline ends came to 7 bases. DNA of the CDR3: TGTGCCTGGAGTGACAGGGTCTCCTACGAGCAGTACTTC. Translating gives CAWSDRVSYEQYF.

V usage is TRBV28 and J usage is TRBJ1-6; possible D gene TRBD1, 5 bases. V lost 0 bases to trimming and J lost 15 bases, with 12 bases between them. CDR1 is MDHEN, CDR2 SYDVKM, per germline. There are 13 residues in the CDR3. CDR3 sequence: CASSLWGTGDLHF. CDR3 nucleotide sequence: TGTGCCAGCAGTTTATGGGGAACGGGGGACCTCCACTTT.

The chain combines TRBV27 with TRBJ1-2; 11 bases align to TRBD1. Germline assignment: CDR1 MNHEY and CDR2 SMNVEV (reference sequence). The CDR3 covers 16 residues. V lost 6 bases and J lost 8; bases outside the gene matches: 14. The CDR3 is CASSRSDRGRPKGYTF. CDR3 in DNA: TGTGCCAGCAGCCGCTCGGACAGGGGGCGTCCAAAGGGCTACACCTTC.

Turning to this clone: Other DNA sequences within the sample encode an identical CDR3. V usage is TRBV5-1 and J usage is TRBJ2-3, with a tentative D call TRBD1 (6 bases). Germline V gene data show CDR1 as SGHRS and CDR2 as YFSETQ. Between the trimmed V and J ends, which lost 4 bases and 2 bases, there was a span of 11 bases. The length of the CDR3 is 14 residues. The DNA of the CDR3 is TGCGCCAGCAGCCTCGGGACAATCACAGATACGCAGTATTTT. Its protein is CASSLGTITDTQYF. Full variable domain (outside the CDR3, taken from reference TRBV5-1 and TRBJ2-3): KAGVTQTPRYLIKTRGQQVTLSCSPISGHRSVSWYQQTPGQGLQFLFEYFSETQRNKGNFPGRFSGRQFSNSRSEMNVSTLELGDSALYLCASSLGTITDTQYFGPGTRLTVL.

This chain links TRBV7-2 with TRBJ2-4, with TRBD1 matching 8 bases. The V and J ends lost 3 bases and 0 bases, in that order; junction bases with no gene match: 1. Germline assignment: CDR1 SGHTA and CDR2 FQGNSA. CDR3 size: 15 residues. CDR3 sequence reads: CASSLDRVAKNIQYF. The CDR3 nucleotides are TGTGCCAGCAGCTTGGACAGGGTAGCCAAAAACATTCAGTACTTC.

The rearrangement links TRBV5-6 to TRBJ1-2; no clear D. CDR3 size: 13 residues. Per the germline V gene, CDR1 is SGHDT and CDR2 is YYEEEE. V was trimmed by 4 bases and J by 8 bases, leaving 15 bases between them. The CDR3 loop reads CASSPDPRHGYTF. CDR3 bases: TGTGCCAGCAGCCCGGATCCGCGACACGGCTACACCTTC.